The present TCR beta chain was sequenced within a study of T cell responses to AZD1222 COVID-19 vaccine. In the study overall: Pooling of second doses given at about 4 or about 12 weeks was done. Study-wide results and limits: The study found vaccine-associated CD4 TCRs spanning spike, dominant at 160-218 and 743-854. Seropositive status at baseline applied to only a handful of AZD1222 recipients. Repertoire collection took place solely once the T cell response had peaked.

The protocol was immunoSEQ multiplex PCR, while the TCRdb copy is restricted to in-frame clones and leaves out a portion. This sample has some 130,000 clones; about 87% occur once, and the top ten carry 1.9%. Note on this clone: Its antigen is still unknown.

The germline gives CDR1 KGHDR, CDR2 SFDVKD. Trimming took 7 bases from V and 8 from J, leaving 11 bases between them. The CDR3 runs 12 residues. This TCR derives from an adult in good health. This chain links TRBV24-1 with TRBJ2-1; the D is unclear. The specimen comprised peripheral blood, sampled on day 0 of AZD1222 vaccination. The DNA for the CDR3 is TGTGCCACCAGAGGGAACGGGCATGAGCAGTTCTTC. Its protein product is CATRGNGHEQFF.